This record covers a single T cell receptor beta chain. Antigen: not known. This sample is part of a study of vaccination effects on CD4 cells after COVID-19. Study-level information: Participants were given two doses of BNT162b2 or mRNA-1273 vaccine.

CDR3 length equals 16 residues. Trimming at V came to 5 bases and at J to 1 base, leaving 8 bases not matched to a gene. In germline, CDR1 is SGHVS, CDR2 FNYEAQ. Study conclusions and caveats: Clones induced by infection and by vaccine showed marked clonal contraction late after vaccination.

Peptide-pool stimulation followed by sequencing identified expanded antigen-specific CD4+ clonotypes in the ViraFEST assay. Subsequent to roughly 9 days of culture, CD4+ T cells were isolated. Nobody among the vaccine recipients had prior SARS-CoV-2 infection (nucleocapsid antibodies were negative). Using immunoSEQ multiplex PCR, the repertoire was profiled, and TCRdb retains in-frame clones only, with some absent. Of just under 65,000 clones in the sample, about 79% were seen once. The sequences come from CD4+ T cells from PBMCs cultured with HCoV-OC43 spike peptides, collected before COVID-19 vaccination. Subset indicated: HCoV-OC43 spike overlapping peptide pool stimulation. This chain links TRBV7-6 with TRBJ2-1; 7 nucleotides line up with TRBD1. The sequence was collected from a human donor who received a COVID-19 vaccine. The chain's CDR3 is CASSPTGASSYNEQFF. CDR3 in DNA: TGTGCCAGCAGCCCCACAGGGGCCTCATCCTACAATGAGCAGTTCTTC. The variable domain in full, with the rest retrieved from reference TRBV7-6 and TRBJ2-1, is GAGVSQSPRYKVTKRGQDVALRCDPISGHVSLYWYRQALGQGPEFLTYFNYEAQQDKSGLPNDRFSAERPEGSISTLTIQRTEQRDSAMYRCASSPTGASSYNEQFFGPGTRLTVL.